This TCR beta chain was recovered during a study of blood T cell repertoires in COVID-19. Overall study context: T cells, B-cell-depleted T cells, or PBMCs provided the cDNA or gDNA that served as material.

Trimming stripped 0 bases from V and 5 bases from J, with 11 bases between. CDR1 is SGDLS and CDR2 is YYNGEE in the germline V gene. This CDR3 has 14 amino acids. In the case of this clone: This sample also contains other DNA sequences that code for the same CDR3.

How the authors handled the data: Amplification from reference gene primers served as the basis for estimated nucleated cell counts. The repertoire was sequenced with immunoSEQ multiplex PCR; TCRdb's copy has only in-frame clones and lacks some. V and J calls and clone size follow that table, whereas D and trimming were derived from the DNA. The sample consists of around 310,000 clones, about 91% of them appearing once. This sequence originates from an older woman with acute or convalescent COVID-19. Sample: peripheral blood. The rearrangement links TRBV9 to TRBJ1-1, with D perhaps TRBD1 (5 bases). CDR3 DNA: TGTGCCAGCAGCGTAGATCCGGGGGGTACTGAAGCTTTCTTT. Its protein is CASSVDPGGTEAFF.